This entry lists 27 T cell receptor beta chains sequenced from one sample in a study of blood T cell repertoires in COVID-19. Clones were sequenced by immunoSEQ multiplex PCR, and TCRdb holds only the in-frame ones, with some missing. This sample carries about 180,000 clones, around nine tenths of them seen once, and the ten largest clones take roughly 0.56%. The specimen was peripheral blood. The receptors here all came from a man aged 45-65 years with acute or convalescent COVID-19.

CDR3 DNA: TGCAGTGCTACAGCGGGCCCCGGGCAGTACGTC. This codes for CSATAGPGQYV. V usage is TRBV20-1 and J usage is TRBJ2-7; a possible D gene is TRBD2 (6 bases). The ends were cut back, 4 bases at V and 9 bases at J, with 13 bases in the middle. The CDR3 consists of 11 residues. Germline values: CDR1 DFQATT, CDR2 SNEGSKA (reference sequence).

This rearrangement joins TRBV7-3 to TRBJ2-7; D is possibly TRBD1 (5 bases). V lost 5 bases to trimming and J lost 1 base, with 18 bases between them. This CDR3 is built from 16 residues. Germline V gene sequence: CDR1 SGHTA, CDR2 FQGTGA. The CDR3: CASSPQGPQGSYEQYV. In DNA form, the CDR3 reads TGTGCCAGCAGCCCGCAGGGCCCCCAGGGATCCTACGAGCAGTACGTC.

This clone has a single count. V and J are TRBV6-2 or TRBV6-3 and TRBJ1-2; 10 bases fit TRBD1. Germline V CDR1 and CDR2: MNHEY, SVGEGT. This CDR3 contains 17 residues. The V segment lost 1 base and the J segment 3 bases; nucleotides outside the gene matches: 8. CDR3 sequence reads: CASSYYKRDRGHYGYTF. The CDR3 DNA sequence: TGTGCCAGCAGTTACTACAAGAGGGACAGGGGCCACTATGGCTACACCTTC.

The J gene is TRBJ1-4, the V gene TRBV7-2; unclear D gene. CDR1 and CDR2 (germline): SGHTA, FQGNSA. Trimming pared 1 base from V and 4 bases from J, leaving 10 bases between. This CDR3 spans 15 amino acids. The CDR3 sequence is CASSLDGVLNEKLFF. The CDR3 coding sequence is TGTGCCAGCAGCTTAGATGGAGTGCTTAATGAAAAACTGTTTTTT. The full variable domain, rest sourced from reference TRBV7-2 and TRBJ1-4, is GAGVSQSPSNKVTEKGKDVELRCDPISGHTALYWYRQSLGQGLEFLIYFQGNSAPDKSGLPSDRFSAERTGGSVSTLTIQRTQQEDSAVYLCASSLDGVLNEKLFFGSGTQLSVL.

The chain joins TRBV29-1 to TRBJ2-5, with TRBD2 identical over 7 bases. CDR3 length: 13 amino acids. With V trimmed by 1 base and J by 7 bases, 6 bases remained unmatched. Per germline, CDR1 SQVTM and CDR2 ANQGSEA. The DNA for the CDR3 is TGCAGCGTTGAAGGGACTAGACGAGTGACCCAGTACTTC. It codes for CSVEGTRRVTQYF.

This rearrangement joins TRBV5-1 to TRBJ1-6, with TRBD1 matching 8 bases. V lost 0 bases and J lost 7; bases outside the gene matches: 6. The CDR3 runs to 16 residues. Germline V gives CDR1 SGHRS, CDR2 YFSETQ. The CDR3 region is CASSLEQGAFNSPLHF. CDR3 nucleotide sequence: TGCGCCAGCAGCTTGGAGCAGGGGGCATTCAATTCACCCCTCCACTTT.

The chain is built from TRBV7-8 and TRBJ2-5; D is undetermined. V was trimmed by 5 bases and J by 4 bases, leaving 11 bases between them. The length of the CDR3 is 13 residues. Germline V lookup: CDR1 SGHVS, CDR2 FQNEAQ. In DNA, the CDR3 is TGTGCCAGCAGCGCCCGCCTAAGAGAGACCCAGTACTTC. This codes for CASSARLRETQYF.

This chain uses TRBV28 with TRBJ2-3, with unresolved D. The CDR3 runs to 12 residues. Germline lookup yields CDR1 MDHEN and CDR2 SYDVKM. V lost 4 bases and J 6 bases, leaving 8 bases between the germline ends. Here the CDR3 reads CASSSSADTQYF. CDR3 DNA sequence: TGTGCCAGCAGTTCTTCAGCGGATACGCAGTATTTT.

The chain links TRBV6-2 or TRBV6-3 to TRBJ2-2; maybe TRBD1 (6 bases). The CDR3 sequence is 15 residues long. The V and J ends lost 6 bases and 2 bases respectively, with 13 bases between them. Per germline, CDR1 MNHEY and CDR2 SVGEGT. The CDR3 DNA sequence: TGTGCCAGCAGCCAGGGACATCGAAACACCGGGGAGCTGTTTTTT. Translating gives CASSQGHRNTGELFF.

This rearrangement joins TRBV7-3 to TRBJ2-1; the match to TRBD2 covers 8 bases. The CDR3 extends over 13 amino acids. Germline V lookup: CDR1 SGHTA, CDR2 FQGTGA. The V gene end was trimmed by 5 bases and the J gene end by 4 bases; junction bases not matched to a gene: 1. This CDR3 reads CASSPGGYNEQFF. The CDR3 coding sequence is TGTGCCAGCAGCCCGGGGGGGTACAATGAGCAGTTCTTC.

V is TRBV12-3 or TRBV12-4 and J is TRBJ2-3, with D uncertain. V lost 6 bases to trimming and J lost 6 bases, with 13 bases between them. The CDR3 loop spans 13 amino acids. CDR3 residues: CASRHRLPDTQYF. The CDR3 nucleotides read TGTGCCAGCAGACATAGACTCCCGGATACGCAGTATTTT.

The chain has TRBV7-8 and TRBJ2-1; D is unresolved. The V and J ends lost 5 bases and 7 bases respectively, with 21 bases between them. The germline CDR1 and CDR2 sequences are SGHVS and FQNEAQ. The CDR3 sequence is 16 residues long. The CDR3: CASSTYTGKDYNEQFF. CDR3 in DNA: TGTGCCAGCAGCACATACACGGGTAAAGATTATAATGAGCAGTTCTTC.

This chain connects TRBV29-1 to TRBJ2-3, with 12 nucleotides matching TRBD2. CDR1 SQVTM and CDR2 ANQGSEA come from the germline V gene. The CDR3 has 14 residues. J was trimmed by 3 bases and V by 5 bases; bases with no gene match: 3. CDR3 region: CSVPGTSGTDTQYF. CDR3 in DNA: TGCAGCGTTCCCGGGACTAGCGGGACAGATACGCAGTATTTT.

The chain carries TRBV9 and TRBJ1-4, with 10 bases matching TRBD1. J gave up 7 bases and V 4 bases, and 10 bases lay outside the gene matches. The CDR3 extends over 16 amino acids. Germline-derived CDR1 and CDR2 are SGDLS and YYNGEE. The CDR3 reads CASSPNPTGGGEKLFF. Here the CDR3 DNA reads TGTGCCAGCAGCCCGAACCCGACAGGGGGCGGTGAAAAACTGTTTTTT.

CDR3: CASSLGGRVITEAFF. CDR3 bases: TGTGCCAGCAGCTTAGGGGGCAGGGTAATCACTGAAGCTTTCTTT. V gene TRBV7-2 combines with J gene TRBJ1-1; TRBD1 might be the D (5 bases). V lost 1 base to trimming and J lost 4 bases, with 13 bases between them. This CDR3 is 15 amino acids long. The germline V gene has CDR1 SGHTA and CDR2 FQGNSA.

The chain joins TRBV18 to TRBJ2-7; D is undetermined. CDR1 and CDR2 (germline): KGHSH, LQKENI. Between the trimmed V and J ends, which lost 3 bases and 3 bases, there was a span of 6 bases. The CDR3 is 12 residues long. Here the CDR3 DNA reads TGTGCCAGCTCACCGCGGAACTACGAGCAGTACGTC. Encoded protein: CASSPRNYEQYV.

V usage is TRBV7-9 and J usage is TRBJ2-5; 8 nucleotides align to TRBD1. The CDR3 is 14 amino acids. The V segment lost 5 bases and the J segment 1 base; nucleotides outside the gene matches: 3. Germline V CDR1 and CDR2: SEHNR, FQNEAQ (reference sequence). The CDR3 bases are TGTGCCAGCAGCGCTACAGGGGGCCAAGAGACCCAGTACTTC. This sequence encodes CASSATGGQETQYF.

Points on this clone: Its ends do not fully match the called genes, so a read error is possible. The chain uses TRBV7-9 and TRBJ2-7; 11 nucleotides match TRBD2. The CDR3 spans 16 residues. CDR1 SEHNR and CDR2 FQNEAQ come from the germline V gene (reference sequence). CDR3: CASSSFSGRASDEQYF. DNA for the CDR3: TGTGCCAGCAGCTCATTTAGCGGGAGGGCCTCCGACGAGCAGTACTTC.

V gene TRBV5-1 combines with J gene TRBJ2-5; TRBD2 might be the D (6 bases). Germline V lookup: CDR1 SGHRS, CDR2 YFSETQ. The CDR3 is made up of 15 amino acids. V shed 0 bases and J shed 2 bases, with 11 bases lying between them. The CDR3 here is CASSLAEGGQETQYF. The CDR3, as DNA: TGCGCCAGCAGCTTGGCCGAGGGAGGTCAAGAGACCCAGTACTTC.

The V gene is TRBV24-1, the J gene TRBJ1-1; possible D gene TRBD1, 5 bases. Trimming shortened V by 6 bases and J by 5 bases, and 12 bases separated the two germline ends. The germline CDR1 and CDR2 sequences are KGHDR and SFDVKD. The CDR3 consists of 13 residues. For the CDR3, the DNA is TGTGCCACCAGTTCCTCGGGGGGAACTGAAGCTTTCTTT. It specifies CATSSSGGTEAFF.

The CDR3: CAISPSSSPTDTQYF. DNA of the CDR3: TGTGCCATCAGTCCGAGTAGTTCCCCCACAGATACGCAGTATTTT. This chain links TRBV10-3 with TRBJ2-3, with D unclear. This CDR3 comprises 15 residues. The germline V gene encodes CDR1 ENHRY and CDR2 SYGVKD. V was shortened by 5 bases and J by 2 bases, with 14 bases between the two germline ends.

This chain's CDR3 is CASSIGDRGTEAFF. CDR3 sequence (DNA): TGTGCCAGTAGTATAGGGGACAGGGGCACTGAAGCTTTCTTT. This chain uses TRBV19 with TRBJ1-1; 10 nucleotides match TRBD1. Looked up from germline, CDR1 is LNHDA and CDR2 is SQIVND (reference sequence). This CDR3 is 14 amino acids long. Trimming at V came to 1 base and at J to 4 bases, leaving 0 bases not matched to a gene.

The chain joins TRBV7-3 to TRBJ2-3; 14 nucleotides line up with TRBD2. Germline V gene data show CDR1 as SGHTA and CDR2 as FQGTGA. V was clipped by 5 bases and J by 4 bases; unmatched bases: 5. The CDR3 contains 16 residues. CDR3 coding DNA: TGTGCCAGCAGCCCAGGGACTAGCGGGAGCGCAGATACGCAGTATTTT. It codes for CASSPGTSGSADTQYF.

On this clone itself: The same CDR3 can be traced to other DNA sequences in this sample. The chain recombines TRBV3-1 (or the pseudogene TRBV3-2) with TRBJ2-1; 13 nucleotides agree with TRBD2. Per the germline V gene, CDR1 is LGHDT and CDR2 is YNNKEL (reference sequence). V was clipped by 4 bases and J by 4 bases; unmatched bases: 1. The CDR3 length is 15 residues. The CDR3 loop is CASSPGLAGYNEQFF. The CDR3 DNA is TGTGCCAGCAGCCCGGGACTAGCGGGGTACAATGAGCAGTTCTTC.

On this clone itself: Sequence at one end of the junction differs from germline and may be a read error. V gene TRBV6-2 or TRBV6-3 combines with J gene TRBJ2-5, with TRBD2 matching over 11 bases. The CDR3 contains 14 residues. Germline V gene lookup returns CDR1 MNHEY and CDR2 SVGEGT. This CDR3 is CASSNSGTSGTQYF. As DNA, the CDR3 is TGTGCCAGCAGTAACTCCGGGACTAGCGGGACCCAGTACTTC.

The J gene is TRBJ2-3, the V gene TRBV7-2; 11 bases match TRBD2. The CDR3 length is 15 residues. Germline V CDR1 and CDR2: SGHTA, FQGNSA. V was pared by 1 base and J by 3 bases, with 0 bases of the junction left unmatched. The CDR3 coding sequence is TGTGCCAGCAGCTTAGGACTAGCGGGAACAGATACGCAGTATTTT. It is translated as CASSLGLAGTDTQYF.

V usage is TRBV27 and J usage is TRBJ2-3; 10 bases align to TRBD2. Germline trimming cut 3 bases from V and 9 bases from J; bases unmatched to any gene: 9. The CDR3 is 15 residues long. In germline, CDR1 is MNHEY, CDR2 SMNVEV (reference sequence). The chain's CDR3 is CASSFRGSGRSTQYF. For the CDR3, the DNA is TGTGCCAGCAGTTTCCGGGGTAGCGGGAGGAGCACGCAGTATTTT.